The source of this T cell receptor (beta chain) is a study of response to subunit inactivated influenza vaccine. TCRdb reprocessed the RT-PCR reads via MiXCR and lists one record per CDR3 protein. The table records about 500,000 distinct CDR3 sequences, approximately 15% of them present only once. Study-level results: There was a suggestion from the authors that each seasonal influenza vaccination recruits few new T cells.

Trimming pared 6 bases from V and 0 bases from J, leaving 10 bases between. The germline V gene has CDR1 SNHLY and CDR2 FYNNEI. This CDR3 is 14 amino acids long. Of note for this clonotype: Its antigen remains unidentified. A read error may be the cause here, since a much bigger clone is one base away.

The material sequenced was CD4+ T cells sorted from PBMCs, taken 23 months after vaccination. The TCR comes from a man between 50 and 75 years old who received an inactivated influenza vaccine. The chain combines TRBV2 with TRBJ2-3; tentatively, D is TRBD1 (7 bases). The CDR3 protein is CASSRGRSTDTQYF. CDR3 nucleotide sequence: TGTGCCAGCAGCAGGGGGAGGAGCACAGATACGCAGTATTTT.